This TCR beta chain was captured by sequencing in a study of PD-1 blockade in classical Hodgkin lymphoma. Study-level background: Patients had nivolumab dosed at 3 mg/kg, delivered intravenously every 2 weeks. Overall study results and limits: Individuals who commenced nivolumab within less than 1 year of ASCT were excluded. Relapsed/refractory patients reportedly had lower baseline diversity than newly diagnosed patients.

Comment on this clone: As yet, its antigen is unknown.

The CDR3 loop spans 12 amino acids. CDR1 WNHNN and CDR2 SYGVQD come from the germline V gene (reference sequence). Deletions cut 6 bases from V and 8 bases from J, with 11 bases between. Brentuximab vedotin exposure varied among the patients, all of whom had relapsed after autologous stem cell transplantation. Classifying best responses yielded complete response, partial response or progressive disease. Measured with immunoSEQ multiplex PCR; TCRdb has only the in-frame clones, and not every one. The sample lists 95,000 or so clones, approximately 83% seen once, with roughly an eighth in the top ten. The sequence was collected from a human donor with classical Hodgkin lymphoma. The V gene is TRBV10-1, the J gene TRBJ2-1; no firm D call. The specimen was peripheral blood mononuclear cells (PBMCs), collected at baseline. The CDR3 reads CASSQSCHEQFF. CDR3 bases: TGCGCCAGCAGCCAAAGCTGTCATGAGCAGTTCTTC.